The T cell receptor (beta chain) under discussion was sequenced for a study of blood T cell repertoires in COVID-19. On the study more broadly: Acute-phase and convalescent COVID-19 samples originated in the United States, Italy and Spain. The cDNA or gDNA used as material had been derived from T cells, B-cell-depleted T cells, or PBMCs.

V lost 4 bases, J lost 1 base, and 3 bases stayed unmatched. The germline V gene has CDR1 SQVTM and CDR2 ANQGSEA. This CDR3 comprises 14 residues. Authors' data handling: Amplified reference gene primers provided the basis for estimating nucleated cell counts. Some clones are missing from TCRdb's copy, which holds only in-frame ones; the method was immunoSEQ multiplex PCR. The V and J calls and the clone size are those of that table, but D and trimming were determined from the DNA. The data show around 59,000 clones, 73% seen once. This clone came up a few times. Input material: peripheral blood. The receptor comes from a woman aged 45 to 65 with active or convalescent COVID-19. The chain carries TRBV29-1 and TRBJ2-7; 11 bases map to TRBD2. The CDR3 region is CSVAWTSGSYEQYF. The CDR3 nucleotides are TGCAGCGTTGCCTGGACTAGCGGGTCCTACGAGCAGTACTTC.